These 27 T cell receptor beta chains came from one sample sequenced in a study of blood T cells in healthy people across ages. Next came a second PCR, run for about 6 to 12 cycles, which used a sample-barcoded 5' primer along with a J-beta primer mix. Using its own MiXCR run on the 5' RACE reads, TCRdb lists one record per CDR3 protein. The repertoire consists of 650,000 to 1,000,000 distinct CDR3 sequences, with around 34% occurring once and the leading ten covering approximately 12%. Sample: blood. The receptors stem from a young man in good health.

The chain joins TRBV7-6 to TRBJ2-4; 9 bases align to TRBD2. The J call is uncertain, as TRBJ2-7 better fits the DNA end. The germline CDR1 and CDR2 sequences are SGHVS and FNYEAQ. The CDR3 is 18 residues long. CDR3 loop: CASSLTREGTGTSPEQYF. The CDR3 nucleotides are TGTGCCAGCAGCTTAACGCGGGAGGGAACGGGAACAAGCCCCGAGCAGTACTTC.

This clonotype was seen more than once but under ten times. The V and J genes are TRBV13 and TRBJ2-4, with 10 bases matching TRBD2. V gave up 5 bases and J gave up 13 bases; unmatched junction bases: 20. The CDR3 spans 17 residues. The germline V gene encodes CDR1 PRHDT and CDR2 FYEKMQ (reference sequence). CDR3 residues: CASSPRVAGGRSGEQYF. CDR3 in DNA: TGTGCCAGCAGCCCCCGGGTAGCGGGGGGCAGGTCTGGTGAGCAGTACTTC.

This chain uses TRBV12-3 or TRBV12-4 with TRBJ1-6, with 10 positions matching TRBD1. V dropped 5 bases and J dropped 7; count of bases not matched to a gene: 5. CDR3 length equals 15 residues. CDR3 coding DNA: TGTGCCAGCAGTAGTGGGACAGGGGTCAATTCACCCCTCCACTTT. Protein product: CASSSGTGVNSPLHF.

Comments on this clonotype: A junction end diverges from the germline sequence, so it may reflect a read error. J is TRBJ1-1 and V is TRBV14; D remains ambiguous. Germline V gene lookup returns CDR1 SGHDN and CDR2 FVKESK. CDR3 length: 13 residues. Written as DNA, the CDR3 is TGTGCCAGCAGCCAAGGGGGTCGGTCTGAGGCTTTCTTT. Protein product: CASSQGGRSEAFF.

A single count supports this clonotype. This chain connects TRBV29-1 to TRBJ2-1; TRBD1 or TRBD2 may be the D gene (6 bases each). This CDR3 is built from 16 residues. Germline V CDR1 and CDR2: SQVTM, ANQGSEA. Trimming removed 1 base at V and 0 bases at J, with 13 bases between. This CDR3 is CSVEGVEGDSYNEQFF. The CDR3 nucleotides read TGCAGCGTTGAAGGGGTGGAGGGGGACTCCTACAATGAGCAGTTCTTC.

The chain has TRBV7-9 and TRBJ2-5, with D unresolved. CDR1 SEHNR and CDR2 FQNEAQ come from the germline V gene (reference sequence). CDR3 length: 14 residues. Trimming removed 2 bases at V and 1 base at J, with 8 bases between. The CDR3 bases are TGTGCCAGCAGCTTAATTGGGGTCCAAGAGACCCAGTACTTC. This sequence encodes CASSLIGVQETQYF.

This chain joins TRBV20-1 and TRBJ1-5; no definite D call. The CDR3 has 13 residues. Germline V gives CDR1 DFQATT, CDR2 SNEGSKA (reference sequence). The V and J ends lost 1 base and 7 bases respectively, with 11 bases between them. CDR3 amino acids: CSARALPEQPQHF. Here the CDR3 DNA reads TGCAGTGCTAGAGCCCTCCCTGAGCAGCCCCAGCATTTT.

In its sample, this clonotype was seen a few times. The chain uses TRBV7-2 and TRBJ2-7, with D possibly matching TRBD2 (5 bases). Germline V gives CDR1 SGHTA, CDR2 FQGNSA. The ends were cut back, 1 base at V and 2 bases at J, with 15 bases in the middle. CDR3 length equals 16 residues. The CDR3 spells CASSLEGFGVTYEQYF. CDR3 DNA: TGTGCCAGCAGCTTAGAAGGGTTCGGGGTAACCTACGAGCAGTACTTC.

About this clonotype: A read error may account for a junction end that differs from germline. The rearrangement uses TRBV12-3 or TRBV12-4 and TRBJ1-2, with a possible D match to TRBD1 (6 bases). This CDR3 has 11 amino acids. CDR3: CVSSLGGGYTF. CDR3 in DNA: TGTGTCAGCAGTTTGGGGGGCGGCTACACCTTC.

The rearrangement links TRBV6-2 or TRBV6-3 to TRBJ1-2; maybe TRBD1 (5 bases). V lost 8 bases and J 5 bases, leaving 15 bases between the germline ends. Germline loops: CDR1 MNHEY, CDR2 SVGEGT. The CDR3 loop spans 13 amino acids. For the CDR3, the DNA is TGTGCCAGCGCCCGAGGGACCACGTATGGCTACACCTTC. It specifies CASARGTTYGYTF.

There are a few counts of this clonotype. The V and J genes are TRBV30 and TRBJ2-5; D is perhaps TRBD2 (6 bases). Germline V gene sequence: CDR1 GTSNPN, CDR2 SVGIG (reference sequence). The CDR3 consists of 14 residues. V lost 1 base, J lost 3 bases, and 12 bases lay in between. The CDR3 sequence is CAWSARDLKETQYF. Written as DNA, the CDR3 is TGTGCCTGGAGTGCCCGGGACTTAAAAGAGACCCAGTACTTC.

The chain employs TRBV7-9 and TRBJ2-3; D may match TRBD1 or TRBD2 (5 bases each). Germline V gives CDR1 SEHNR, CDR2 FQNEAQ (reference sequence). Trimming shortened V by 5 bases and J by 5 bases, and 14 bases separated the two germline ends. This CDR3 is built from 14 residues. This chain's CDR3 is CASSPDWDQDTQYF. The CDR3 region has the DNA TGTGCCAGCAGCCCCGATTGGGACCAAGATACGCAGTATTTT. The variable domain in full, with the rest retrieved from reference TRBV7-9 and TRBJ2-3, is DTGVSQNPRHKITKRGQNVTFRCDPISEHNRLYWYRQTLGQGPEFLTYFQNEAQLEKSRLLSDRFSAERPKGSFSTLEIQRTEQGDSAMYLCASSPDWDQDTQYFGPGTRLTVL.

The chain links TRBV20-1 to TRBJ1-6; tentatively, D is TRBD1 (5 bases). Germline V gene data show CDR1 as DFQATT and CDR2 as SNEGSKA (reference sequence). Trimming left V 1 base short and J 2 bases short, with 6 bases between. The CDR3 totals 14 residues. The CDR3 is CSARAGAYNSPLHF. The CDR3 DNA follows: TGCAGTGCTAGAGCGGGGGCCTATAATTCACCCCTCCACTTT.

The chain employs TRBV5-6 and TRBJ2-3, with TRBD1 matching 9 bases. With 3 bases clipped from V and 1 base from J, the junction kept 9 bases outside the gene matches. This CDR3 spans 17 amino acids. Germline V lookup: CDR1 SGHDT, CDR2 YYEEEE. CDR3 coding DNA: TGTGCCAGCAGCTCGGATGAAACAGGGGGCGGCACAGATACGCAGTATTTT. It is translated as CASSSDETGGGTDTQYF. The variable domain in full, completed from reference TRBV5-6 and TRBJ2-3, reads DAGVTQSPTHLIKTRGQQVTLRCSPKSGHDTVSWYQQALGQGPQFIFQYYEEEERQRGNFPDRFSGHQFPNYSSELNVNALLLGDSALYLCASSSDETGGGTDTQYFGPGTRLTVL.

In this sample, this clonotype turned up many times. The junction and the germline gene differ at one end; a read error may be behind it. V gene TRBV5-1 combines with J gene TRBJ2-3, with D perhaps matching TRBD2 (5 bases). Looked up from germline, CDR1 is SGHRS and CDR2 is YFSETQ. The CDR3 sequence is 14 residues long. This CDR3 reads CASSLGGLTDTQYF. The CDR3 region has the DNA TGTGCCAGCTCCCTGGGCGGGCTCACAGATACGCAGTATTTT.

The table lists this clonotype with many counts. The rearrangement uses TRBV20-1 and TRBJ2-7; D is possibly TRBD2 (5 bases). Germline CDR1 reads DFQATT; CDR2 reads SNEGSKA (reference sequence). Trimming left V 6 bases short and J 6 bases short, with 18 bases between. The CDR3 consists of 13 residues. The CDR3 here is CSARPSGQVEQYF. CDR3 DNA: TGCAGTGCAAGACCGAGCGGTCAGGTCGAGCAGTACTTC.

The chain links TRBV24-1 to TRBJ2-1, with no clear D. The V and J ends lost 4 bases and 5 bases respectively, with 14 bases between them. The CDR3 length is 15 residues. CDR1 and CDR2 from the germline V gene are KGHDR and SFDVKD. DNA for the CDR3: TGTGCCACCAGTGAAAAATTGACACCTCACAATGAGCAGTTCTTC. Its protein is CATSEKLTPHNEQFF.

Here the CDR3 DNA reads TGCGCCAGCAGCCCGCAGACAGGGGACAATGAGCAGTTCTTC. It codes for CASSPQTGDNEQFF. V is TRBV5-1 and J is TRBJ2-1; 8 bases are a match to TRBD1. In germline, CDR1 is SGHRS, CDR2 YFSETQ. The CDR3 totals 14 residues. The trim removed 4 bases at V and 5 bases at J, leaving 5 bases unmatched.

Comment on this clonotype: This may be a read error: a much more frequent sequence differs by one nucleotide. V and J are TRBV12-3 or TRBV12-4 and TRBJ1-2, with D possibly being TRBD1 (5 bases). The CDR3 length is 13 residues. With 6 bases removed from V and 12 bases from J, the gap between germline ends came to 20 bases. CDR3 loop: CASRQDSGPSHTF. For the CDR3, the DNA is TGTGCCAGCAGACAAGACAGTGGACCAAGCCACACCTTC.

The rearrangement uses TRBV6-6 and TRBJ2-5; TRBD1 aligns across 8 bases. The V gene end was trimmed by 6 bases and the J gene end by 5 bases; junction bases not matched to a gene: 11. Germline assignment: CDR1 MNHNY and CDR2 SVGAGI (reference sequence). CDR3 length equals 15 residues. The CDR3: CASRPRTGPGETQYF. The CDR3 nucleotides read TGTGCCAGCAGACCACGGACAGGGCCGGGGGAGACCCAGTACTTC.

The chain couples TRBV28 to TRBJ2-5, with D possibly TRBD1 on 6 matching bases. The CDR3 contains 15 residues. CDR1 is MDHEN and CDR2 is SYDVKM in the germline V gene. Trimming took 2 bases from V and 1 from J, leaving 11 bases between them. The CDR3 nucleotides read TGTGCCAGCAGTTTAAGAGGGACAACCCAAGAGACCCAGTACTTC. Its translation: CASSLRGTTQETQYF. The whole variable domain, filled in from reference TRBV28 and TRBJ2-5, reads DVKVTQSSRYLVKRTGEKVFLECVQDMDHENMFWYRQDPGLGLRLIYFSYDVKMKEKGDIPEGYSVSREKKERFSLILESASTNQTSMYLCASSLRGTTQETQYFGPGTRLLVL.

The J gene is TRBJ2-1, the V gene TRBV7-9; TRBD1 agrees at 8 bases. V was pared by 3 bases and J by 6 bases, with 4 bases of the junction left unmatched. This CDR3 has 14 residues. From germline, CDR1 is SEHNR and CDR2 FQNEAQ (reference sequence). CDR3 nucleotide sequence: TGTGCCAGCAGCTTGACAGGGGCACCCAATGAGCAGTTCTTC. This sequence encodes CASSLTGAPNEQFF.

The rearrangement links TRBV20-1 to TRBJ2-3, with TRBD2 matching 8 bases. With 6 bases clipped from V and 3 bases from J, the junction kept 11 bases outside the gene matches. CDR3 length: 15 amino acids. Germline CDR1 is DFQATT and CDR2 is SNEGSKA (reference sequence). CDR3 sequence (DNA): TGCAGTGCCAATTACCCGGGGGGGCCTACAGATACGCAGTATTTT. Translating gives CSANYPGGPTDTQYF.

V gene TRBV7-9 combines with J gene TRBJ2-7; D not certain. V was pared by 2 bases and J by 6 bases, with 8 bases between. The CDR3 contains 12 residues. Germline V lookup: CDR1 SEHNR, CDR2 FQNEAQ (reference sequence). In nucleotides, the CDR3 is TGTGCCAGCAGCTTATTCGCCCGCGAGCAGTACTTC. It yields the protein CASSLFAREQYF.

This chain links TRBV9 with TRBJ2-3, with unresolved D. The CDR3 has 13 amino acids. CDR1 and CDR2 (germline): SGDLS, YYNGEE. Deletions cut 4 bases from V and 5 bases from J, with 11 bases between. The CDR3 DNA reads as TGTGCCAGCAGCTACGAGAGGATAGATACGCAGTATTTT. This gives the protein CASSYERIDTQYF.

This clonotype came up once. The V gene is TRBV20-1, the J gene TRBJ1-2; D is undetermined. The ends were cut back, 2 bases at V and 4 bases at J, with 14 bases in the middle. The CDR3 has 14 amino acids. Germline V gene sequence: CDR1 DFQATT, CDR2 SNEGSKA (reference sequence). DNA of the CDR3: TGCAGTGCTAGACACCAAGCGAATAGCTATGGCTACACCTTC. Translated, it gives CSARHQANSYGYTF.

The chain joins TRBV6-5 to TRBJ2-3; D is possibly TRBD2 (6 bases). Germline V gene sequence: CDR1 MNHEY, CDR2 SVGAGI. CDR3 length: 16 residues. Trimming pared 3 bases from V and 1 base from J, leaving 14 bases between. The CDR3 bases are TGTGCCAGCAGTTATTCGGGGACTCTCGGCACAGATACGCAGTATTTT. It yields the protein CASSYSGTLGTDTQYF.